A selection of T cell receptor beta chains follows, all from one sample in a study of control samples from healthy donors and cancer patients. Measured with immunoSEQ multiplex PCR; TCRdb has only the in-frame clones, and not every one. The profile shows approximately 150,000 clones, around 90% of them singletons. Sequenced: blood. The origin of the receptors is a man aged 18 to 30 in good health. The CDR3 runs from the conserved cysteine through the conserved F or W. Each record gives: D gene, V gene, J gene, clone size, CDR3 DNA, CDR3 protein. A D gene is named only where the DNA matches it firmly. The size entry is marked missing in some rows and otherwise reads once, few, many or a size class.

NA	TRBV6-4	TRBJ1-3	NA	TGTGCCAGCGCCAGGGAACCTGGAAACACCATATATTTT	CASAREPGNTIYF
NA	TRBV5-1	TRBJ1-1	NA	TGCGCCAGCAGCTCGGAACAAGCCAGGGTGGGTAAAGAAGCTTTCTTT	CASSSEQARVGKEAFF
NA	TRBV6-5	TRBJ2-5	once	TGTGCCAGCAGGAGGGACAACCAAGAGACCCAGTACTTC	CASRRDNQETQYF
NA	TRBV7-2	TRBJ1-3	NA	TGTGCCAGCAGCTTGGGGGGCCCCCTCTCTGGAAACACCATATATTTT	CASSLGGPLSGNTIYF
TRBD1	TRBV6-5	TRBJ1-6	NA	TGTGCCAGCAGGGGACAGATGAATAATTCACCCCTCCACTTT	CASRGQMNNSPLHF
TRBD2	TRBV11-2	TRBJ2-3	NA	TGTGCCAGCAGTCGGAGCGGGACTAGCACAGATACGCAGTATTTT	CASSRSGTSTDTQYF
NA	TRBV27	TRBJ1-5	NA	TGTGCCAGCAGTCCTCAGGGGAACAATCAGCCCCAGCATTTT	CASSPQGNNQPQHF
NA	TRBV20-1	TRBJ2-7	NA	TGCAGTGCTCGCGACCCTTACGAGCAGTACTTC	CSARDPYEQYF
NA	TRBV10-3	TRBJ1-1	NA	TGTGCCACCAGGTGGGAGGAGAACACTGAAGCTTTCTTT	CATRWEENTEAFF
TRBD1	TRBV19	TRBJ1-4	NA	TGTGCCAGTAGATCGACAGGGGGAAGGGAAAAACTGTTTTTT	CASRSTGGREKLFF
NA	TRBV6-6	TRBJ2-1	NA	TGTGCCAGCAGTTACTCGACTGAGCAGTTCTTC	CASSYSTEQFF
NA	TRBV2	TRBJ2-1	NA	TGTGCCAGATCGGGGTTTGATGAGCAGTTCTTC	CARSGFDEQFF
NA	TRBV27	TRBJ2-1	NA	TGTGCCAGCAGTTTATCGGCGAGCGCTTTGGGATACAATGAGCAGTTCTTC	CASSLSASALGYNEQFF
NA	TRBV6-2/TRBV6-3	TRBJ2-5	NA	TGTGCCAGCAGTTACACTGAGACCCAGTACTTC	CASSYTETQYF
TRBD2	TRBV3-1/TRBV3-2	TRBJ2-3	NA	TGTGCCAGCAGCCCTCCGATAGCGGGGGGGCGAGATACGCAGTATTTT	CASSPPIAGGRDTQYF
NA	TRBV28	TRBJ1-5	NA	TGTGCCAGCAGGGGGTGGGGGGCCAATCAGCCCCAGCATTTT	CASRGWGANQPQHF